Given below is one T cell receptor beta chain in context. The record originates from a study of CD8 T cells in Susac syndrome. Negative isolation was applied to CD8+ and CD4+ T cells, and FACS enrichment was applied to TEMRA cells. RNA totalling roughly 0.5 to 1 ug underwent reverse transcription with random hexamers. immunoSEQ multiplex PCR amplified TCR beta CDR3 across 54 Vbeta, 13 Jbeta. TCRdb used MiXCR to reprocess the immunoSEQ multiplex PCR reads, holding one entry per CDR3 protein. Here the sample spans some 300,000 distinct CDR3 sequences, roughly 90% being singletons. The sequenced sample was CD8+ T cells from PBMCs. This receptor was taken from a human donor with multiple sclerosis.

CDR3 sequence: CASSLGRASELFF. In nucleotides, the CDR3 is TGTGCCAGCAGTCTGGGGAGGGCCTCGGAGCTGTTTTTT. This rearrangement joins TRBV27 to TRBJ2-2, with 7 bases identical to TRBD2. CDR1 is MNHEY, CDR2 SMNVEV, per germline (reference sequence). This CDR3 region has 13 residues. With V trimmed by 5 bases and J by 10 bases, 7 bases remained unmatched.